The present TCR beta chain was sequenced within a study of control samples from healthy donors and cancer patients. The table came from immunoSEQ multiplex PCR; TCRdb's copy has only in-frame clones and leaves some out. The sample lists about 180,000 clones; about 90% were seen once. This CDR3 has 14 residues. CDR1 and CDR2 (germline): SGHVS, FNYEAQ. Trimming took 4 bases from V and 5 from J, leaving 12 bases between them. The chain is built from TRBV7-6 and TRBJ2-1; no definite D call. The clonotype originates from a woman in her forties or fifties in good health. What was sequenced was blood. As DNA, the CDR3 is TGTGCCAGCAGCTCCTTGGACGGACACAATGAGCAGTTCTTC. Residues: CASSSLDGHNEQFF.